This T cell receptor beta chain was recovered during a study of cytomegalovirus exposure and HLA in healthy donors. Findings and caveats of the study: Reports credit the classifier with highly specific, highly sensitive diagnosis of cytomegalovirus status. TCR beta V- and J-gene trimming, according to a later analysis, was linked to a missense DCLRE1C variant.

In the PCR, 60 Vbeta and 13 Jbeta primers were used. Some clones are missing from TCRdb's copy, which holds only in-frame ones; the method was immunoSEQ multiplex PCR. The repertoire consists of around 130,000 clones, with roughly 82% occurring once and the leading ten covering 0.95% to 1.5%. On this clone: Antigen unknown.

CDR1 is SNHLY, CDR2 FYNNEI, per germline. V gave up 4 bases and J gave up 8 bases; unmatched junction bases: 6. The CDR3 spans 14 residues. This sequence was found in a boy between 10 and 17 years old in good health and CMV-seronegative. The sample comprised PBMCs. This chain links TRBV2 with TRBJ2-4; TRBD1 matches 9 bases. The CDR3 bases are TGTGCCAGCAGTGGGGACAGGGCCGTTGACATTCAGTACTTC. It codes for CASSGDRAVDIQYF. The complete variable domain, with remaining parts taken from reference TRBV2 and TRBJ2-4, reads EPEVTQTPSHQVTQMGQEVILRCVPISNHLYFYWYRQILGQKVEFLVSFYNNEISEKSEIFDDQFSVERPDGSNFTLKIRSTKLEDSAMYFCASSGDRAVDIQYFGAGTRLSVL.